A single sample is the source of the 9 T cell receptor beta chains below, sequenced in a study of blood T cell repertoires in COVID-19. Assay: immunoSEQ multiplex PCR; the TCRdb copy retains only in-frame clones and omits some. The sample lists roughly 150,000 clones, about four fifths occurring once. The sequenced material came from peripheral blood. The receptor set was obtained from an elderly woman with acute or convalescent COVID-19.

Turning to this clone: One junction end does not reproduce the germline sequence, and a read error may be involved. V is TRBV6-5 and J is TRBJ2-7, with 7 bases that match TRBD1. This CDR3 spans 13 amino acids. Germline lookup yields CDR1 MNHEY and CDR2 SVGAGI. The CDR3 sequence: CASSYVFLGTVPF. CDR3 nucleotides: TGTGCCAGCAGTTACGTATTTTTGGGGACAGTCCCCTTC.

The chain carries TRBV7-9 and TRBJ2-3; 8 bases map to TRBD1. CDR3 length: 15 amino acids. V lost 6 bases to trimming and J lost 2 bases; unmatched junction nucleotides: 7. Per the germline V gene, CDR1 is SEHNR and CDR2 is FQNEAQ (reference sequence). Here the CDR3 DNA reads TGTGCCAGCAGGGGTGACAGGGGAGACACAGATACGCAGTATTTT. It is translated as CASRGDRGDTDTQYF.

CDR3: CASSEYDRGNDETQYF. In nucleotides, the CDR3 is TGTGCCAGCAGTGAATATGACAGGGGGAATGACGAGACCCAGTACTTC. This rearrangement joins TRBV25-1 to TRBJ2-5, with 9 bases matching TRBD1. J gave up 5 bases and V 0 bases, and 7 bases lay outside the gene matches. CDR1 MGHDK and CDR2 SYGVNS come from the germline V gene. The CDR3 is 16 amino acids.

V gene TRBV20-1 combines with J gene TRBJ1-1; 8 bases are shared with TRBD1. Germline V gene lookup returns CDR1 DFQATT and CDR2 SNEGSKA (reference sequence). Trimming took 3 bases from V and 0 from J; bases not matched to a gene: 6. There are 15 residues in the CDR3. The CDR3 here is CSASLPGGMNTEAFF. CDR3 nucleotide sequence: TGCAGTGCTAGTCTCCCAGGGGGCATGAACACTGAAGCTTTCTTT.

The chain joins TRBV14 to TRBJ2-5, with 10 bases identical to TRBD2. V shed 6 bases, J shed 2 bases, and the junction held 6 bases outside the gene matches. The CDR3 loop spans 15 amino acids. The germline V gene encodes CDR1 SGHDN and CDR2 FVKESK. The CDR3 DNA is TGTGCCAGCAGTCCGCTAGCGGGGGTTCAAGAGACCCAGTACTTC. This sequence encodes CASSPLAGVQETQYF.

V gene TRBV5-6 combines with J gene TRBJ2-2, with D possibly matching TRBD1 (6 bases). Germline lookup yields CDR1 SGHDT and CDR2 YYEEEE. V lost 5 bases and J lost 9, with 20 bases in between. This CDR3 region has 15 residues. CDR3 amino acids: CASSYLQGRRWELFF. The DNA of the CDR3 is TGTGCCAGCAGTTACCTCCAGGGGCGCCGGTGGGAGCTGTTTTTT. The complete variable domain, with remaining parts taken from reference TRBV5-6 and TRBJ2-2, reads DAGVTQSPTHLIKTRGQQVTLRCSPKSGHDTVSWYQQALGQGPQFIFQYYEEEERQRGNFPDRFSGHQFPNYSSELNVNALLLGDSALYLCASSYLQGRRWELFFGEGSRLTVL.

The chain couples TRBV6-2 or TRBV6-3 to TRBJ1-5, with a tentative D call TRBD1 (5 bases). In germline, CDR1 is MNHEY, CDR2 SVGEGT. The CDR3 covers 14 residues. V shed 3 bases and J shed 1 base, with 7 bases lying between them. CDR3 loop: CASSYAGSNQPQHF. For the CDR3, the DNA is TGTGCCAGCAGTTATGCAGGGAGCAATCAGCCCCAGCATTTT.

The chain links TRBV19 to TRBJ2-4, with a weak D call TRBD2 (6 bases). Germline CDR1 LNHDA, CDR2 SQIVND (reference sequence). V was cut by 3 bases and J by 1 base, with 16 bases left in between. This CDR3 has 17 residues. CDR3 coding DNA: TGTGCCAGTAGTATTAACACGCTTGGGGGGGCCAAAAACATTCAGTACTTC. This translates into CASSINTLGGAKNIQYF.

In DNA form, the CDR3 reads TGTGCCAGCAGCCGCACAGGGGGCGCCTCATACAATGAGCAGTTCTTC. As protein: CASSRTGGASYNEQFF. This sequence joins TRBV11-3 and TRBJ2-1, with TRBD1 matching 9 bases. Per germline, CDR1 SGHNT and CDR2 YENEEA. V gave up 5 bases and J gave up 4 bases; unmatched junction bases: 9. The CDR3 consists of 16 residues.